One sample yielded the 8 T cell receptor beta chains listed below, sequenced in a study of PD-L1 blockade in urothelial cancer (dated by TCRdb to between 2016 and 2019). This specimen's time point label, per the study, means: pretreatment peripheral blood. Receptors were amplified or captured by the immunoSEQ multiplex PCR assay. TCRdb took this table from immuneACCESS and kept in-frame rearrangements with V and J called. Such tables lack part of the clones; where checked against another copy, unresolved V genes explain under half of the gap, and the rest is unexplained. Within this sample are approximately 67,000 clones, with approximately 86% of them counted one time only. Of the sample, under 15% is held by the ten largest clones. The source material was PBMCs, sampled around atezolizumab (anti-PD-L1) treatment. The receptor set was obtained from a man aged 60 to 69 with urothelial cancer.

The chain joins TRBV2 to TRBJ2-2; D is perhaps TRBD2 (5 bases). V was pared by 4 bases and J by 1 base, with 10 bases between. CDR3 length: 15 residues. CDR1 and CDR2 from the germline V gene are SNHLY and FYNNEI. CDR3 residues: CASSGWAGNTGELFF. As DNA, the CDR3 is TGTGCCAGCAGTGGTTGGGCGGGGAACACCGGGGAGCTGTTTTTT.

This sequence joins TRBV15 and TRBJ2-2; 8 bases map to TRBD1. This CDR3 region has 15 residues. Germline CDR1 is LNHNV and CDR2 is YYDKDF (reference sequence). Trimming cost V 8 bases and J 4 bases; bases outside gene matches: 9. For the CDR3, the DNA is TGTGCCACCGCCGCGGGACAGGTCCCCACCGGGGAGCTGTTTTTT. This gives the protein CATAAGQVPTGELFF. The full variable domain, its missing parts supplied by reference TRBV15 and TRBJ2-2, is DAMVIQNPRYQVTQFGKPVTLSCSQTLNHNVMYWYQQKSSQAPKLLFHYYDKDFNNEADTPDNFQSRRPNTSFCFLDIRSPGLGDTAMYLCATAAGQVPTGELFFGEGSRLTVL.

This chain joins TRBV30 and TRBJ2-1, with 7 bases that match TRBD1. The CDR3 sequence is 14 residues long. Germline CDR1 GTSNPN, CDR2 SVGIG (reference sequence). V gave up 2 bases and J gave up 4 bases; unmatched junction bases: 5. This CDR3 reads CAWSTGVGYNEQFF. CDR3 in DNA: TGTGCCTGGAGTACAGGGGTGGGGTACAATGAGCAGTTCTTC.

The rearrangement links TRBV27 to TRBJ1-1, with 7 positions matching TRBD1. Germline assignment: CDR1 MNHEY and CDR2 SMNVEV (reference sequence). The V segment lost 4 bases and the J segment 6 bases; nucleotides outside the gene matches: 2. CDR3 length equals 12 residues. CDR3 in DNA: TGTGCCAGCAGTTACAGGGGTGCTGAAGCTTTCTTT. Translated: CASSYRGAEAFF.

The chain couples TRBV4-3 to TRBJ2-1, with TRBD2 identical over 8 bases. CDR3 length: 18 residues. Germline V CDR1 and CDR2: LGHNA, YSLEER. J lost 4 bases, V lost 0 bases, and 11 bases had no gene match. The CDR3 region has the DNA TGCGCCAGCAGCCAAGACCTCTCCTTAGCGGGACTTTACAATGAGCAGTTCTTC. Translating gives CASSQDLSLAGLYNEQFF.

The J gene is TRBJ2-5, the V gene TRBV18; D is unresolved. Trimming took 3 bases from V and 4 from J, leaving 12 bases between them. Germline V CDR1 and CDR2: KGHSH, LQKENI. The CDR3 runs to 14 residues. CDR3 loop: CASSPGRHLETQYF. As DNA, the CDR3 is TGTGCCAGCTCACCGGGCAGGCACCTAGAGACCCAGTACTTC.

The V gene is TRBV4-3, the J gene TRBJ2-3; D unresolved. Germline loops: CDR1 LGHNA, CDR2 YSLEER. The CDR3 contains 15 residues. V was cut by 0 bases and J by 7 bases, with 14 bases left in between. The CDR3 coding sequence is TGCGCCAGCAGCCAAGATAAGAGCCAGGCCAATACGCAGTATTTT. Encoded protein: CASSQDKSQANTQYF.

The rearrangement uses TRBV28 and TRBJ2-7; tentatively, D is TRBD2 (6 bases). This CDR3 has 14 amino acids. Germline assignment: CDR1 MDHEN and CDR2 SYDVKM. V was pared by 6 bases and J by 7 bases, with 19 bases between. CDR3 sequence: CASRRGRGLWEQYF. The CDR3 region has the DNA TGTGCCAGCAGAAGGGGACGGGGACTTTGGGAGCAGTACTTC.